This entry lists 10 T cell receptor beta chains sequenced from one sample in a study of shared clonotypes between healthy human individuals. Libraries were prepared by immunoSEQ multiplex PCR; TCRdb keeps only in-frame clonotypes and omits some of them. Of roughly 1 million clones in the sample, around four fifths were seen once. The sequenced sample was memory CD4+ T cells sorted from blood. The subset here: CD45RA-negative fraction. Source of these receptors: a man aged 18 to 35 in good health.

As for this clone: This sample also contains other DNA sequences that code for the same CDR3. The V gene is TRBV5-1, the J gene TRBJ2-1; the D gene is possibly TRBD1 (5 bases). Germline-derived CDR1 and CDR2 are SGHRS and YFSETQ. CDR3 size: 14 residues. Trimming shortened V by 0 bases and J by 6 bases, and 10 bases separated the two germline ends. CDR3 nucleotide sequence: TGCGCCAGCAGCTTGGGTGGGGCAGGCAATGAGCAGTTCTTC. The encoded protein is CASSLGGAGNEQFF. Together with reference TRBV5-1 and TRBJ2-1, the CDR3 gives the full variable domain: KAGVTQTPRYLIKTRGQQVTLSCSPISGHRSVSWYQQTPGQGLQFLFEYFSETQRNKGNFPGRFSGRQFSNSRSEMNVSTLELGDSALYLCASSLGGAGNEQFFGPGTRLTVL.

The chain joins TRBV10-3 to TRBJ2-7; TRBD1 matches at 10 bases. V gave up 11 bases and J gave up 3 bases; unmatched junction bases: 7. Per germline, CDR1 ENHRY and CDR2 SYGVKD. This CDR3 has 13 residues. This chain's CDR3 is CAATGTGDYEQYF. The CDR3 nucleotides are TGTGCCGCCACCGGGACAGGGGACTACGAGCAGTACTTC.

This clone was picked up a small number of times. The chain employs TRBV27 and TRBJ2-7; 9 bases are shared with TRBD1. The CDR3 is made up of 14 amino acids. J was trimmed by 3 bases and V by 4 bases; bases with no gene match: 4. Germline lookup yields CDR1 MNHEY and CDR2 SMNVEV (reference sequence). The CDR3 is CASSYRQGGYEQYF. The CDR3 DNA follows: TGTGCCAGCAGTTACCGACAGGGGGGCTACGAGCAGTACTTC.

This clone was detected a few times. The chain recombines TRBV30 with TRBJ1-3, with D perhaps TRBD1 (6 bases). Trimming took 0 bases from V and 2 from J, leaving 11 bases between them. Germline CDR1 reads GTSNPN; CDR2 reads SVGIG (reference sequence). This CDR3 region has 15 residues. The CDR3 sequence: CAWSVRGTTGNTIYF. The CDR3 DNA reads TGTGCCTGGAGTGTACGGGGGACAACTGGAAACACCATATATTTT.

The rearrangement joins TRBV10-3 to TRBJ2-1, with 7 bases that match TRBD1. Losses at the gene ends were 6 bases for V and 3 bases for J; bases not matched to a gene: 8. CDR1 ENHRY and CDR2 SYGVKD come from the germline V gene. This CDR3 has 15 amino acids. CDR3 coding DNA: TGTGCCATCAGCGAGGGACAGAAAAACTACAATGAGCAGTTCTTC. As protein: CAISEGQKNYNEQFF.

The rearrangement uses TRBV7-2 and TRBJ1-1, with D possibly TRBD1 on 6 matching bases. The CDR3 covers 14 residues. The V end lost 5 bases, the J end lost 2 bases, and 12 bases lay between the germline ends. Looked up from germline, CDR1 is SGHTA and CDR2 is FQGNSA. This CDR3 is CASSPDSTNTEAFF. Written as DNA, the CDR3 is TGTGCCAGCAGCCCGGACAGTACAAACACTGAAGCTTTCTTT.

The chain carries TRBV10-3 and TRBJ1-2; the match to TRBD1 covers 8 bases. Germline V gene data show CDR1 as ENHRY and CDR2 as SYGVKD. The CDR3 extends over 12 amino acids. The J segment lost 5 bases and the V segment lost 4 bases, leaving 0 bases of the junction unmatched. This CDR3 is CAISGTGYGYTF. CDR3 DNA sequence: TGTGCCATCAGTGGGACAGGGTATGGCTACACCTTC.

The chain recombines TRBV10-2 with TRBJ2-7; D not resolved. The ends were cut back, 3 bases at V and 0 bases at J, with 6 bases in the middle. Germline V gene lookup returns CDR1 WSHSY and CDR2 SAAADI. This CDR3 spans 13 amino acids. The CDR3 DNA sequence: TGCGCCAGCAGTGAACACAGCTCCTACGAGCAGTACTTC. This encodes CASSEHSSYEQYF.

This clone was seen a handful of times. CDR3 in DNA: TGTGCCAGCAGCCCTGCAGCTCAGTTTCCTAATGAAAAACTGTTTTTT. Its protein is CASSPAAQFPNEKLFF. The J gene is TRBJ1-4, the V gene TRBV7-9; the D is unclear. CDR3 length equals 16 residues. The V end was cut by 5 bases, the J end by 3 bases, with 16 bases between. The germline gives CDR1 SEHNR, CDR2 FQNEAQ (reference sequence). The full variable domain, its missing parts supplied by reference TRBV7-9 and TRBJ1-4, is DTGVSQNPRHKITKRGQNVTFRCDPISEHNRLYWYRQTLGQGPEFLTYFQNEAQLEKSRLLSDRFSAERPKGSFSTLEIQRTEQGDSAMYLCASSPAAQFPNEKLFFGSGTQLSVL.

V usage is TRBV28 and J usage is TRBJ1-1; weak D call: TRBD1 (5 bases). The CDR3 is 15 residues long. Germline CDR1 and CDR2: MDHEN and SYDVKM. The V end lost 4 bases, the J end lost 3 bases, and 15 bases lay between the germline ends. This CDR3 is CASSSPYAGHTEAFF. CDR3 DNA sequence: TGTGCCAGCAGTTCTCCCTACGCAGGGCACACTGAAGCTTTCTTT.